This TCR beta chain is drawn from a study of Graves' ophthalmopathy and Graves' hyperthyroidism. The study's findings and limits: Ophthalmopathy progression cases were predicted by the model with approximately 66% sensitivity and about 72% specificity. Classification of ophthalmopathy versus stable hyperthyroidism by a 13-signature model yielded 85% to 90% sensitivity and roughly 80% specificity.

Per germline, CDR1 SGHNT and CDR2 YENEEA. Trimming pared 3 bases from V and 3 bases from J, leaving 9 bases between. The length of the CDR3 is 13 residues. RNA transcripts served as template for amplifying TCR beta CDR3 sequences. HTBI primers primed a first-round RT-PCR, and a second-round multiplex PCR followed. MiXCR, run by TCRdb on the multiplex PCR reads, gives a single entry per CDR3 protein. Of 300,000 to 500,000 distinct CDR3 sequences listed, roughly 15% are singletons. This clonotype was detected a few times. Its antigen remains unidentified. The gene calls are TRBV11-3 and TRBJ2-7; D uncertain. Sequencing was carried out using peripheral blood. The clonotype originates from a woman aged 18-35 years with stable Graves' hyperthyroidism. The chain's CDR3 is CASSFTYGYEQYF. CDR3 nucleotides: TGTGCCAGCAGCTTCACCTACGGCTACGAGCAGTACTTC.